The rows below give T cell receptor beta chains drawn from one sample of a study of memory CD4+ T cells and cytomegalovirus serostatus. Measured with immunoSEQ multiplex PCR; TCRdb has only the in-frame clones, and not every one. The sample lists around 53,000 clones, around four fifths occurring once. Sequenced material: memory CD4+ T cells from blood. The receptors were sampled from an adult in good health and CMV-seropositive. Both conserved end residues are part of each CDR3. Fields, in order: D gene, V gene, J gene, clone size, CDR3 protein, CDR3 DNA. The D gene is left open where the match is weak. Expanded clones are given a class, and other clones once, few, many or no size at all.

TRBD1,TRBV6-1,TRBJ1-2,.,CASSGDRIYGYTF,TGTGCCAGCAGTGGGGACAGGATCTATGGCTACACCTTC
.,TRBV7-9,TRBJ1-2,.,CASSSFQGFYGYTF,TGTGCCAGCAGCTCCTTTCAGGGCTTCTATGGCTACACCTTC
TRBD1,TRBV7-8,TRBJ1-6,.,CASSLQGGTYNSPLHF,TGTGCCAGCAGCTTGCAGGGGGGAACCTATAATTCACCCCTCCACTTT
.,TRBV4-1,TRBJ1-3,few,CASSQTALWGPGNTIYF,TGCGCCAGCAGCCAAACCGCGTTGTGGGGGCCTGGAAACACCATATATTTT
.,TRBV6-6,TRBJ2-1,.,CASSRFAGDSYNEQFF,TGTGCCAGCAGTCGATTTGCAGGGGACTCCTACAATGAGCAGTTCTTC
.,TRBV28,TRBJ1-5,once,CASSLVGNQPQHF,TGTGCCAGCAGTTTAGTAGGCAATCAGCCCCAGCATTTT
TRBD2,TRBV4-3,TRBJ2-5,.,CASSPSHGGLVETQYF,TGCGCCAGCAGCCCCTCCCACGGGGGACTAGTGGAGACCCAGTACTTC
TRBD1,TRBV19,TRBJ1-5,.,CASSSGTGSNQPQHF,TGTGCCAGTAGTTCCGGGACAGGAAGCAATCAGCCCCAGCATTTT
TRBD1,TRBV5-1,TRBJ2-7,.,CASSLDGQVSYEQYF,TGCGCCAGCAGCCTCGATGGACAGGTATCCTACGAGCAGTACTTC
TRBD2,TRBV30,TRBJ2-2,.,CAWRPGGSTGELFF,TGTGCCTGGCGCCCGGGAGGGAGTACCGGGGAGCTGTTTTTT
TRBD1,TRBV5-1,TRBJ2-1,.,CASSFGQGLYNEQFF,TGCGCCAGCAGCTTCGGACAGGGACTTTACAATGAGCAGTTCTTC
.,TRBV6-1,TRBJ1-1,.,CASSEYRGRNTEAFF,TGTGCCAGCAGTGAGTATCGGGGGAGGAACACTGAAGCTTTCTTT
.,TRBV7-2,TRBJ1-2,few,CASSLRGLWDGYTF,TGTGCCAGCAGCTTACGAGGGTTGTGGGATGGCTACACCTTC
TRBD1,TRBV2,TRBJ1-4,.,CASRGTGSNEKLFF,TGTGCCAGCAGGGGGACAGGGTCGAATGAAAAACTGTTTTTT
.,TRBV19,TRBJ1-5,once,CASSPIGDQPQHF,TGTGCCAGTAGCCCGATAGGGGATCAGCCCCAGCATTTT
.,TRBV20-1,TRBJ1-1,.,CSARGDIEAFF,TGCAGTGCTAGAGGGGACATTGAAGCTTTCTTT
.,TRBV11-2,TRBJ2-7,few,CASSRDEGTYEQYF,TGTGCCAGCAGCCGCGACGAGGGTACCTACGAGCAGTACTTC
TRBD1,TRBV18,TRBJ1-5,once,CASSAAGTGGQPQHF,TGTGCCAGCTCAGCAGCCGGGACAGGGGGTCAGCCCCAGCATTTT
.,TRBV6-1,TRBJ1-1,.,CASKLDWNTEAFF,TGTGCCAGCAAACTGGACTGGAACACTGAAGCTTTCTTT
.,TRBV19,TRBJ1-5,.,CASSIAAGSNQPQHF,TGTGCCAGTAGTATAGCCGCGGGAAGCAATCAGCCCCAGCATTTT
TRBD2,TRBV2,TRBJ2-1,.,CASSPSGGPYNEQFF,TGTGCCAGCAGTCCTAGCGGGGGCCCTTACAATGAGCAGTTCTTC
.,TRBV5-6,TRBJ1-3,.,CASSLGTGAHTIYF,TGTGCCAGCAGCTTGGGTACGGGCGCCCACACCATATATTTT
.,TRBV7-3,TRBJ2-3,.,CASSFGASITDTQYF,TGTGCCAGCAGCTTTGGCGCTAGCATCACAGATACGCAGTATTTT
.,TRBV6-6,TRBJ1-5,few,CASSLQDNQPQHF,TGTGCCAGCAGTCTCCAGGATAATCAGCCCCAGCATTTT
.,TRBV5-1,TRBJ1-2,.,CASSLDGKSYTF,TGCGCCAGCAGCTTGGATGGCAAGAGCTACACCTTC
TRBD2,TRBV11-2,TRBJ2-5,.,CASSFSPDGGAQYF,TGTGCCAGCAGCTTCTCTCCCGACGGGGGGGCCCAGTACTTC
TRBD1,TRBV7-2,TRBJ1-2,.,CASSARQGAGGYTF,TGTGCCAGCAGCGCAAGACAGGGGGCAGGAGGCTACACCTTC
TRBD2,TRBV9,TRBJ2-2,.,CASRTSGNTGELFF,TGTGCCAGCAGAACTAGCGGGAACACCGGGGAGCTGTTTTTT